This is a list of T cell receptor beta chains from one sample in a study of blood T cell repertoires in COVID-19. Repertoires were generated with immunoSEQ multiplex PCR, while TCRdb's copy carries only in-frame clones and drops some. Here the sample spans more than 250,000 clones, around 85% being singletons. The sequenced material came from peripheral blood. The receptors shown here come from a woman in her 30s who had recovered from COVID-19. CDR3s include the opening cysteine and the closing phenylalanine or tryptophan. D genes are given only for firm matches. Size values are once, few and many counts, or a class for expanded clones, and some rows have none.

len,d_gene,v_gene,abundance,j_gene,CDR3nt,CDR3aa
13,TRBD1,TRBV28,few,TRBJ1-1,TGTGCCAGCAGAGGGGGACAGAACCTTGAAGCTTTCTTT,CASRGGQNLEAFF
13,-,TRBV5-1,-,TRBJ1-6,TGCGCCAGCAGCTTGGGGTCAGGGTCACCCCTCCACTTT,CASSLGSGSPLHF
16,TRBD1,TRBV6-5,-,TRBJ1-3,TGTGCCAGCAGTTTAGGGACAGCAAGCTCTGGAAACACCATATATTTT,CASSLGTASSGNTIYF
14,-,TRBV7-2,-,TRBJ2-7,TGTGCCAGCAGCTTAGAACAGCGGGCTTACGAGCAGTACTTC,CASSLEQRAYEQYF
16,TRBD1,TRBV15,-,TRBJ2-2,TGTGCCACCAGCAGTCCCGGGACAGATAACACCGGGGAGCTGTTTTTT,CATSSPGTDNTGELFF
16,TRBD1,TRBV5-1,-,TRBJ1-1,TGCGCCAGCAGGACCGACAGGGGGCAAGGGAGCACTGAAGCTTTCTTT,CASRTDRGQGSTEAFF
14,-,TRBV13,-,TRBJ1-1,TGTGCCAGCAGCTTAGGACAGGGAAACACTGAAGCTTTCTTT,CASSLGQGNTEAFF
16,-,TRBV12-2,-,TRBJ1-1,TGTGCAAGTCGCTCACTAAGGGAGGAGGGCAACACTGAAGCTTTCTTT,CASRSLREEGNTEAFF
11,-,TRBV18,-,TRBJ2-5,TGTGCCAGCTCATACAAAGAGACCCAGTACTTC,CASSYKETQYF
16,TRBD1,TRBV28,-,TRBJ1-4,TGTGCCAGCAGTTCACAGGGGGCGGCAACTAATGAAAAACTGTTTTTT,CASSSQGAATNEKLFF
15,TRBD1,TRBV3-1/TRBV3-2,-,TRBJ1-2,TGTGCCAGCAGCCAGCCCGGGACAGGGGCCTATGGCTACACCTTC,CASSQPGTGAYGYTF
14,-,TRBV7-9,-,TRBJ2-1,TGTGCCAGCAGCTTAGTGTCCCGAGACAATGAGCAGTTCTTC,CASSLVSRDNEQFF
11,-,TRBV11-1,-,TRBJ1-4,TGTGCCAGCAGCTCGGGAGAAAAACTGTTTTTT,CASSSGEKLFF
15,TRBD1,TRBV13,-,TRBJ1-4,TGTGCCAGCAGCTTATTGGGACAGGGGGGAGAAAAACTGTTTTTT,CASSLLGQGGEKLFF
14,TRBD1,TRBV29-1,-,TRBJ1-1,TGCAGCGCCGGACAGGGGAGCTCGAACACTGAAGCTTTCTTT,CSAGQGSSNTEAFF
14,-,TRBV7-2,-,TRBJ2-7,TGTGCCAGCAGCTTAGGGACACTTTCTTGGGAGCAGTACTTC,CASSLGTLSWEQYF
13,-,TRBV29-1,-,TRBJ1-1,TGCAGCGTGGGAGTTGGTTCGAACACTGAAGCTTTCTTT,CSVGVGSNTEAFF
15,-,TRBV6-5,-,TRBJ1-1,TGTGCCACCCAGCAAAAGACAGGACTTATGGCTGAAGCTTTCTTT,CATQQKTGLMAEAFF
15,TRBD1,TRBV19,once,TRBJ1-1,TGTGCCAGTAGGCGGACGGACAGGGGGCCGATGGAAGCTTTCTTT,CASRRTDRGPMEAFF
17,TRBD1,TRBV6-2/TRBV6-3,-,TRBJ1-5,TGTGCCAGCAGTCTATTGACAGGGGCCCAGCCCAATCAGCCCCAGCATTTT,CASSLLTGAQPNQPQHF